These 10 T cell receptor beta chains were sequenced from one sample in a study of shared T cell receptors in the human thymus. Here immunoSEQ multiplex PCR was the method, and the copy in TCRdb shows in-frame clones only, minus some. This sample has some 760,000 clones, with roughly 85% found just once. These same data were also listed under a study on human thymus T cells.

The sequenced sample consisted of thymocytes. The source is a girl under two years old with a congenital heart defect.

A remark on this clone: The junction differs from germline at one of its ends, possibly a read error. The V gene is TRBV9, the J gene TRBJ2-3, with a weak D call TRBD2 (6 bases). The germline CDR1 and CDR2 sequences are SGDLS and YYNGEE. The CDR3 runs 16 residues. CDR3 bases: TGTACCAGCAGCCCCCGGCGGGGCGGGGGCACAGATACGCAGTATTTT. Translating it yields CTSSPRRGGGTDTQYF.

This rearrangement joins TRBV6-4 to TRBJ1-2; unclear D gene. CDR3 length: 14 residues. Trimming pared 3 bases from V and 7 bases from J, leaving 15 bases between. Germline V gene data show CDR1 as MRHNA and CDR2 as SNTAGT. As DNA, the CDR3 is TGTGCCAGCAGTGAGAACTGGGCAGGTGGTGGCTACACCTTC. Its translation: CASSENWAGGGYTF.

The chain is built from TRBV28 and TRBJ2-2; tentative D call: TRBD1 (5 bases). CDR3 length equals 17 residues. The germline gives CDR1 MDHEN, CDR2 SYDVKM. The germline V and J ends were trimmed by 3 bases and 2 bases, with 16 bases remaining between them. CDR3 sequence reads: CASSLWAVTENTGELFF. The DNA of the CDR3 is TGTGCCAGCAGTTTGTGGGCCGTGACAGAAAACACCGGGGAGCTGTTTTTT.

V is TRBV4-3 and J is TRBJ1-4, with D possibly matching TRBD1 (5 bases). V was shortened by 0 bases and J by 8 bases, with 22 bases between the two germline ends. Germline assignment: CDR1 LGHNA and CDR2 YSLEER. There are 18 residues in the CDR3. The CDR3 region is CASSQEKFGDLGGEKLFF. The CDR3 DNA is TGCGCCAGCAGCCAAGAGAAATTCGGGGACCTGGGAGGAGAAAAACTGTTTTTT.

This clone has more than one count but fewer than ten. Given the absence of the conserved phenylalanine or tryptophan at the CDR3 end, a read error is likely. It is unclear where the CDR3 begins or ends on the DNA, so no DNA is shown, and the CDR3 is as TCRdb lists it. The J gene is TRBJ1-1, the V gene TRBV6-1. From germline, CDR1 is MNHNS and CDR2 SASEGT. With termini counted, the CDR3 has 10 amino acids. CDR3 residues: CASSEVPGVG.

The V and J genes are TRBV29-1 and TRBJ1-2, with D tentatively TRBD1 (5 bases). This CDR3 has 16 residues. Germline V gene data show CDR1 as SQVTM and CDR2 as ANQGSEA. V was clipped by 0 bases and J by 2 bases, with 16 bases between them. The CDR3 bases are TGCAGCGTTGAAGATGGAGACAGCAGCTACAACTATGGCTACACCTTC. It specifies CSVEDGDSSYNYGYTF.

V and J are TRBV4-1 and TRBJ1-5; D is possibly TRBD1 (6 bases). CDR1 and CDR2 (germline): MGHRA, YSYEKL. The CDR3 consists of 20 residues. Trimming left V 1 base short and J 0 bases short, with 22 bases between. The CDR3 region has the DNA TGCGCCAGCAGCCAAGTTACCCTCCAGCGACAGGCGCTTAGCAATCAGCCCCAGCATTTT. Its protein is CASSQVTLQRQALSNQPQHF.

This chain connects TRBV19 to TRBJ2-7; no clear D. The V gene's germline CDR1 is LNHDA and CDR2 SQIVND (reference sequence). The CDR3 runs 14 residues. V was shortened by 4 bases and J by 5 bases, with 15 bases between the two germline ends. CDR3 DNA sequence: TGTGCCAGTAGTACCGCCCGTAGCATCGACGAGCAGTACTTC. Translating it yields CASSTARSIDEQYF.

This chain joins TRBV28 and TRBJ1-2; 7 bases are shared with TRBD1. V gave up 2 bases and J gave up 3 bases; unmatched junction bases: 18. CDR3 length equals 19 residues. CDR1 is MDHEN, CDR2 SYDVKM, per germline. CDR3 protein: CASSLERKRGRWSDYGYTF. CDR3 nucleotides: TGTGCCAGCAGTTTAGAGAGGAAAAGGGGGCGTTGGAGTGACTATGGCTACACCTTC.

The chain carries TRBV14 and TRBJ2-5, with TRBD1 identical over 10 bases. Judging by the DNA end, TRBJ2-7 fits better; the J call may be wrong. The CDR3 spans 14 residues. Per the germline V gene, CDR1 is SGHDN and CDR2 is FVKESK. Written as DNA, the CDR3 is TGTGCCAGCAGCCGACCGGGACAGGGGATCGAGCAGTACTTC. This codes for CASSRPGQGIEQYF.